Ten or more counts support the clone carrying this TCR beta chain. What it binds is not known. The data derive from a study of neurological immune-mediated disorders. Regarding the study as a whole: Expanded clones shared no identical CDR3 amino acid sequences across subjects, which suggested private TCR-beta repertoires in all groups.

Germline V lookup: CDR1 SGHVS, CDR2 FQNEAQ. CDR3 size: 18 residues. Trimming removed 2 bases from V and 7 bases from J, with 26 bases in between. The cDNA came from 5'RACE, which used 10-nucleotide random UMIs. Every sequencing run returned over 190 million TCR-beta sequences, which were derived from 15-18 subjects. TCRdb analysed the 5' RACE reads with MiXCR anew, one entry per CDR3 protein. The sample lists approximately 82,000 distinct CDR3 sequences, about 14% seen once, with more than 6% in the top ten. The chain joins TRBV7-8 to TRBJ2-5; maybe TRBD1 (6 bases). Input material: PBMCs. The TCR was taken from a woman in her fifties or sixties in good health. In DNA form, the CDR3 reads TGTGCCAGCAGCTTAAGATCGGGTTGGGCAGGGGATCGGGGGACCCAGTACTTC. Amino acid sequence: CASSLRSGWAGDRGTQYF.